The 15 T cell receptor beta chains below come from one sample, sequenced in a study of monozygotic twins with inflammatory bowel disease. TCRdb reprocessed the 5' RACE reads and stores each CDR3 protein as one record, lacking DNA. Recorded for this sample: over 110,000 distinct CDR3 sequences. The specimen sequenced was blood. These receptors were collected from a human donor with ulcerative colitis or Crohn's disease, or a healthy co-twin of an affected twin (not recorded which).

V is TRBV4-3 and J is TRBJ2-5; checking the TCRdb D call of TRBD1 is not possible without DNA. Germline CDR1 and CDR2: LGHNA and YSLEER. This CDR3 has 15 residues. The CDR3 loop is CASSQSGGQGETQYF.

This chain links TRBV12-3 or TRBV12-4 with TRBJ2-6. CDR3 length equals 16 residues. The CDR3 sequence is CASSLDLGAGANVLTF.

The chain combines TRBV24-1 with TRBJ2-2; the TCRdb D gene call, TRBD1, has no DNA to confirm it. The CDR3 has 19 residues. Germline loops: CDR1 KGHDR, CDR2 SFDVKD. CDR3: CATSDPPGQGHSNTGELFF.

V usage is TRBV20-1 and J usage is TRBJ1-1. The CDR3 is made up of 15 amino acids. Per germline, CDR1 DFQATT and CDR2 SNEGSKA (reference sequence). The CDR3 here is CSARDLKGSNTEAFF.

This sequence joins TRBV7-2 and TRBJ2-5; TCRdb's D call, TRBD1, is unchecked because there is no DNA. The germline CDR1 and CDR2 sequences are SGHTA and FQGNSA. The CDR3 totals 14 residues. CDR3 loop: CASRDRGYQETQYF. The full variable domain, rest sourced from reference TRBV7-2 and TRBJ2-5, is GAGVSQSPSNKVTEKGKDVELRCDPISGHTALYWYRQSLGQGLEFLIYFQGNSAPDKSGLPSDRFSAERTGGSVSTLTIQRTQQEDSAVYLCASRDRGYQETQYFGPGTRLLVL.

The chain links TRBV19 to TRBJ2-1. CDR3 size: 12 residues. Germline values: CDR1 LNHDA, CDR2 SQIVND (reference sequence). Here the CDR3 reads CASSLVLNEQFF.

The chain links TRBV4-3 to TRBJ2-3. The CDR3 is made up of 11 amino acids. The germline gives CDR1 LGHNA, CDR2 YSLEER. The CDR3 loop reads CASSPSDTQYF.

The chain uses TRBV7-2 and TRBJ2-5; the D gene TCRdb calls, TRBD2, cannot be checked with no DNA. The CDR3 length is 14 residues. The germline V gene encodes CDR1 SGHTA and CDR2 FQGNSA. The chain's CDR3 is CASSLAGRQETQYF.

CDR3: CASSNFRDYTYEQYF. V gene TRBV28 combines with J gene TRBJ2-7; TCRdb proposes TRBD2, but this gene call is untestable without DNA. The CDR3 length is 15 residues. Germline V CDR1 and CDR2: MDHEN, SYDVKM.

The J gene is TRBJ2-1, the V gene TRBV4-2; TCRdb calls TRBD2, which cannot be checked without DNA. Germline lookup yields CDR1 LGHNA and CDR2 YNFKEQ. This CDR3 contains 16 residues. The CDR3 reads CASSPQGPGSYNEQFF.

The V and J genes are TRBV7-9 and TRBJ2-5; TCRdb names TRBD2, which stays unverified in the absence of DNA. CDR1 is SEHNR, CDR2 FQNEAQ, per germline (reference sequence). The CDR3 spans 16 residues. CDR3 sequence reads: CASSARLLAGKETQYF.

This chain links TRBV7-8 with TRBJ2-3; TCRdb outputs TRBD1, but without DNA this stays unchecked. Germline lookup yields CDR1 SGHVS and CDR2 FQNEAQ. This CDR3 region has 15 residues. CDR3 loop: CASSLVRGMVDTQYF.

This chain's CDR3 is CASSPRQGPDEKLFF. The chain couples TRBV18 to TRBJ1-4; TCRdb's D call, TRBD1, is unchecked because there is no DNA. This CDR3 spans 15 amino acids. Germline V gives CDR1 KGHSH, CDR2 LQKENI. Full variable domain (remainder filled in from reference TRBV18 and TRBJ1-4): NAGVMQNPRHLVRRRGQEARLRCSPMKGHSHVYWYRQLPEEGLKFMVYLQKENIIDESGMPKERFSAEFPKEGPSILRIQQVVRGDSAAYFCASSPRQGPDEKLFFGSGTQLSVL.

The chain employs TRBV12-3 or TRBV12-4 and TRBJ2-1; absent DNA, TCRdb's TRBD1 call cannot be checked. The length of the CDR3 is 13 residues. This CDR3 is CASSWLGGYEQFF.

The CDR3 region is CASSAGAMGLPRLSNQPQHF. The V gene is TRBV21-1, the J gene TRBJ1-5. TRBV21-1 is given as a pseudogene. The CDR3 runs to 20 residues.